This TCR beta chain was profiled in a study of siplizumab effects on memory and regulatory T cells. Whole-study findings and limits: Treatment with siplizumab left mappable alloreactive CD4+ clones averaging approximately 69% Treg-derived, compared with approximately 25% in controls. Alloreactive sequences traceable to unstimulated CD4+ memory cells declined significantly under siplizumab.

Comment on this clone: What it binds is unknown.

The length of the CDR3 is 15 residues. Trimming cost V 10 bases and J 0 bases, with 19 bases left between them. Germline V gene sequence: CDR1 SGHTA, CDR2 FQGNSA. The data were produced by immunoSEQ multiplex PCR, yet TCRdb's version contains in-frame clones alone and is incomplete. In the table there are 100,000 to 110,000 clones, more than 85% of which are singletons. The specimen was CD4+ T cells sorted from blood. The TCR was taken from a human donor in good health. The chain is built from TRBV7-2 and TRBJ2-7; D might be TRBD1 (6 bases). CDR3 coding DNA: TGTGCCACGGGTACTACAGGGTTTAGCTCCTACGAGCAGTACTTC. Residues: CATGTTGFSSYEQYF.